The TCR beta chain described here comes from a study of blood T cell repertoires in COVID-19. In the original workflow: Reference gene primer amplification gave nucleated cell count estimates. This table comes from immunoSEQ multiplex PCR, and its TCRdb copy is limited to in-frame clones, with some not included. The V and J calls and clone size were taken over from that table, and D and trimming were inferred from the DNA. The sample shows over 300,000 clones, approximately 85% of them seen only once. Germline loops: CDR1 PRHDT, CDR2 FYEKMQ (reference sequence). V lost 5 bases, J lost 2 bases, and 15 bases lay in between. The CDR3 is made up of 15 amino acids.

The TCR originated in a human donor in a cohort sampled during active COVID-19. The sample taken for sequencing was peripheral blood. The chain is built from TRBV13 and TRBJ2-5; perhaps TRBD2 as D (7 bases). CDR3 DNA sequence: TGTGCCAGCAGCCTAAAGCGGGACACTCAAGAGACCCAGTACTTC. Amino acid sequence: CASSLKRDTQETQYF.